The entry below gives a single T cell receptor (beta chain) sequence along with its context. What it binds is unknown. Other DNA sequences in this specimen translate into the identical CDR3. Generated by immunoSEQ multiplex PCR, the TCRdb table keeps only in-frame clones and is missing some. The table has 110,000 to 150,000 clones, about three quarters seen once; the top ten hold 5.1%. The data derive from a study of cytotoxic CD8 clonotypes in ibrutinib-treated CLL. Germline CDR1 reads SEHNR; CDR2 reads FQNEAQ (reference sequence). J lost 0 bases, V lost 5 bases, and 3 bases had no gene match. The CDR3 runs 14 residues. Overall study results and limits: Clonality went up at the time of ibrutinib response, stayed stable in sustained remission, and later dropped back toward its baseline level at progression.

Cryopreserved PBMCs were the source of roughly 2 micrograms of genomic DNA, which went to TCR beta libraries. The sequenced sample was PBMCs, obtained after 24 months of ibrutinib treatment. V usage is TRBV7-9 and J usage is TRBJ2-7, with TRBD1 matching over 8 bases. This sequence was found in a human donor with chronic lymphocytic leukemia. CDR3 nucleotides: TGTGCCAGCAGCCCCGACAGGGGCTCCTACGAGCAGTACTTC. This translates into CASSPDRGSYEQYF.